Below, 29 T cell receptor beta chains from the same sample are listed, as sequenced in a study of blood T cells in healthy people across ages. A second PCR, run for roughly 6 to 11 cycles, used a sample-barcoded 5' primer plus a J-beta primer mix. Via MiXCR, TCRdb re-called the 5' RACE reads, giving one row per CDR3 protein. The data hold some 900,000 distinct CDR3 sequences, with around 26% observed a single time. The sequencing input was blood. All receptors come from a woman aged 80 or over in good health.

This clonotype was seen only a few times. V is TRBV7-2 and J is TRBJ1-4; TRBD1 matches 8 bases. Germline V gene data show CDR1 as SGHTA and CDR2 as FQGNSA. This CDR3 region has 15 residues. With 4 bases clipped from V and 8 bases from J, the junction kept 9 bases outside the gene matches. CDR3 sequence reads: CASSSGDRRGEKLFF. CDR3 DNA sequence: TGTGCCAGCAGCTCGGGGGACAGGAGAGGCGAAAAACTGTTTTTT.

This clonotype was counted between two and nine times. The chain links TRBV10-3 to TRBJ2-3; TRBD1 matches 8 bases. CDR3 size: 15 residues. V gave up 10 bases and J gave up 1 base; unmatched junction bases: 10. Germline V gives CDR1 ENHRY, CDR2 SYGVKD. Here the CDR3 DNA reads TGTGCCACCACAACCAGGGGGCGCGGCACAGATACGCAGTATTTT. Its protein is CATTTRGRGTDTQYF.

This clonotype occurred many times. V is TRBV29-1 and J is TRBJ2-1; tentatively, D is TRBD1 (6 bases). The ends were cut back, 7 bases at V and 3 bases at J, with 13 bases in the middle. CDR1 and CDR2 (germline): SQVTM, ANQGSEA. The CDR3 is made up of 13 amino acids. CDR3 loop: CSGWDTSYNEQFF. CDR3 coding DNA: TGCAGCGGGTGGGACACTAGCTACAATGAGCAGTTCTTC.

This clonotype was observed a handful of times. The rearrangement joins TRBV20-1 to TRBJ1-5; D may be TRBD1 (6 bases). V was cut by 3 bases and J by 9 bases, with 12 bases left in between. There are 12 residues in the CDR3. Per germline, CDR1 DFQATT and CDR2 SNEGSKA (reference sequence). The CDR3 DNA is TGCAGTGCTAGCAGGGGAGGAGGGCCCCAGCATTTT. Translated: CSASRGGGPQHF.

As for this clonotype: A much bigger clone sits one base away, suggesting this may be a read error. The CDR3 DNA reads as TGTGCCAGCAGTACCTTAGCGGGGGAGCGAAGCACAGATGCGCAGTATTTT. This gives the protein CASSTLAGERSTDAQYF. The chain joins TRBV28 to TRBJ2-3, with TRBD2 matching 9 bases. This CDR3 region has 17 residues. Germline CDR1 and CDR2: MDHEN and SYDVKM.

The rearrangement uses TRBV6-2 or TRBV6-3 and TRBJ2-3, with TRBD2 identical over 9 bases. Germline CDR1 MNHEY, CDR2 SVGEGT. The junction had 10 bases not matched to a gene; V was cut back by 0 bases and J by 6 bases. The CDR3 spans 17 residues. The CDR3 sequence is CASSYSGLAIDGDTQYF. The CDR3 coding sequence is TGTGCCAGCAGTTACTCGGGACTAGCTATCGATGGGGATACGCAGTATTTT.

V gene TRBV2 combines with J gene TRBJ1-5; 7 bases align to TRBD1. The V and J ends lost 6 bases and 7 bases, in that order; junction bases with no gene match: 6. This CDR3 region has 13 residues. Germline V lookup: CDR1 SNHLY, CDR2 FYNNEI. The CDR3 loop reads CASRFSQGQPQHF. For the CDR3, the DNA is TGTGCCAGCAGATTCTCACAGGGGCAGCCCCAGCATTTT. The entire variable domain, with the rest obtained from reference TRBV2 and TRBJ1-5, is as follows: EPEVTQTPSHQVTQMGQEVILRCVPISNHLYFYWYRQILGQKVEFLVSFYNNEISEKSEIFDDQFSVERPDGSNFTLKIRSTKLEDSAMYFCASRFSQGQPQHFGDGTRLSIL.

This clonotype has a handful of counts. This may be a read error: a much more frequent sequence differs by one nucleotide. CDR3 in amino acids: CASSPYSGPSGANVRTF. For the CDR3, the DNA is TGTGCCAGCAGTCCCTATTCTGGACCCTCTGGGGCCAACGTCCGGACTTTC. V is TRBV6-1 and J is TRBJ2-6; D is perhaps TRBD1 (5 bases). Germline V gene lookup returns CDR1 MNHNS and CDR2 SASEGT. This CDR3 spans 17 amino acids.

The chain's CDR3 is CSARVQGQGNQPQHF. CDR3 DNA: TGCAGTGCTAGAGTACAGGGACAAGGGAATCAGCCCCAGCATTTT. The gene calls are TRBV20-1 and TRBJ1-5, with a possible D match to TRBD1 (6 bases). The V and J ends lost 1 base and 4 bases respectively, with 14 bases between them. CDR1 and CDR2 (germline): DFQATT, SNEGSKA (reference sequence). The CDR3 loop spans 15 amino acids.

Turning to this clonotype: A much larger clonotype is one base distant, so this may be a read error. The chain links TRBV29-1 to TRBJ2-5, with D perhaps matching TRBD1 or TRBD2 (5 bases each). Trimming stripped 7 bases from V and 4 bases from J, with 13 bases between. The CDR3 has 12 residues. The germline V gene encodes CDR1 SQVTM and CDR2 ANQGSEA. In nucleotides, the CDR3 is TGCAGCGGGGGGAGAAGGGGAGAGACCCAGTACTTC. It specifies CSGGRRGETQYF.

Notes on this clonotype: Given a much more abundant clone one base away, this may be a read error. The rearrangement joins TRBV20-1 to TRBJ1-2, with TRBD1 matching 8 bases. This CDR3 is 12 amino acids long. Trimming cost V 5 bases and J 8 bases; bases outside gene matches: 7. In germline, CDR1 is DFQATT, CDR2 SNEGSKA (reference sequence). The chain's CDR3 is CSALQGGIGYTF. The CDR3 DNA reads TGCAGTGCTTTACAGGGGGGGATAGGCTACACCTTC.

In its sample, this clonotype was seen a few times. The gene calls are TRBV29-1 and TRBJ1-1; TRBD1 might be the D (5 bases). This CDR3 has 13 amino acids. The germline CDR1 and CDR2 sequences are SQVTM and ANQGSEA. Trimming removed 7 bases at V and 0 bases at J, with 12 bases between. The CDR3, as DNA: TGCAGCGGGGGGGAGGGTGTGAACACTGAAGCTTTCTTT. Its protein product is CSGGEGVNTEAFF. Combining the CDR3 with reference TRBV29-1 and TRBJ1-1 gives the whole variable domain SAVISQKPSRDICQRGTSLTIQCQVDSQVTMMFWYRQQPGQSLTLIATANQGSEATYESGFVIDKFPISRPNLTFSTLTVSNMSPEDSSIYLCSGGEGVNTEAFFGQGTRLTVV.

The rearrangement uses TRBV14 and TRBJ2-5; 10 positions agree with TRBD2. Germline assignment: CDR1 SGHDN and CDR2 FVKESK. The CDR3 is 17 residues long. The V segment lost 3 bases and the J segment 8 bases; nucleotides outside the gene matches: 15. The CDR3 spells CASSHLSGRKRRHTQYF. DNA of the CDR3: TGTGCCAGCAGCCATCTTAGCGGGAGGAAGAGGAGGCACACCCAGTACTTC.

The sample holds many counts of this clonotype. This chain links TRBV20-1 with TRBJ1-2, with D perhaps matching TRBD1 (6 bases). Germline V gene data show CDR1 as DFQATT and CDR2 as SNEGSKA (reference sequence). The CDR3 sequence is 14 residues long. V shed 0 bases and J shed 8 bases, with 16 bases lying between them. CDR3 amino acids: CSAREHQGLLGYTF. Written as DNA, the CDR3 is TGCAGTGCTAGAGAGCATCAGGGGCTGTTGGGCTACACCTTC.

This clonotype was seen a few times. This chain links TRBV6-2 or TRBV6-3 with TRBJ1-5; 8 bases are shared with TRBD1. Per germline, CDR1 MNHEY and CDR2 SVGEGT. This CDR3 comprises 18 residues. V trimming: 0 bases; J trimming: 4 bases; junction bases outside the gene matches: 11. DNA for the CDR3: TGTGCCAGCAGTTACTCTGCAGGGGGCAAAATAGGGAATCAGCCCCAGCATTTT. Encoded protein: CASSYSAGGKIGNQPQHF.

The chain links TRBV4-2 to TRBJ2-5, with 9 bases identical to TRBD2. The trim removed 0 bases at V and 2 bases at J, leaving 4 bases unmatched. The CDR3 length is 16 residues. Germline values: CDR1 LGHNA, CDR2 YNFKEQ. CDR3 amino acids: CASSQDSAGGQETQYF. In DNA form, the CDR3 reads TGTGCCAGCAGCCAAGATTCAGCGGGGGGACAAGAGACCCAGTACTTC.

As to this clonotype: Sequence at one end of the junction differs from germline and may be a read error. The chain is built from TRBV7-6 and TRBJ2-5; TRBD2 matches 10 bases. The CDR3 contains 17 residues. Germline CDR1 SGHVS, CDR2 FNYEAQ. CDR3 residues: CTSSFGASGGLKETQYF. The DNA of the CDR3 is TGTACCAGCAGCTTTGGTGCTAGCGGGGGACTTAAGGAGACCCAGTACTTC.

This clonotype appeared many times. V gene TRBV7-2 combines with J gene TRBJ2-3, with D unclear. Per the germline V gene, CDR1 is SGHTA and CDR2 is FQGNSA. The CDR3 has 12 residues. V lost 5 bases and J 11 bases, leaving 14 bases between the germline ends. The CDR3 region has the DNA TGTGCCAGCAGCCACGCCCCTGGACGGCAGTATTTT. Its translation is CASSHAPGRQYF.

This clonotype was found many times. The gene calls are TRBV6-1 and TRBJ2-1; perhaps D is TRBD1 or TRBD2 (5 bases each). Germline loops: CDR1 MNHNS, CDR2 SASEGT. Deletions cut 9 bases from V and 9 bases from J, with 24 bases between. The CDR3 spans 15 residues. CDR3 bases: TGTGCCAGTACAAGAAACCGGGACCAATTTACTGAGCAGTTCTTC. As protein: CASTRNRDQFTEQFF.

This clonotype has more than one count but fewer than ten. The chain employs TRBV6-2 or TRBV6-3 and TRBJ2-3; D is uncertain. CDR1 is MNHEY and CDR2 is SVGEGT in the germline V gene. The CDR3 runs to 17 residues. The V gene lost 2 bases and the J gene lost 0 bases, with 15 bases spanning the gap. CDR3 bases: TGTGCCAGCAGTTACCCCCCTACGGGTTTTAGCACAGATACGCAGTATTTT. It yields the protein CASSYPPTGFSTDTQYF.

The V gene is TRBV20-1, the J gene TRBJ1-1; D gene uncertain. This CDR3 has 11 residues. V was trimmed by 5 bases and J by 4 bases, leaving 8 bases between them. CDR1 and CDR2 (germline): DFQATT, SNEGSKA (reference sequence). The CDR3 sequence: CSAAKVTEAFF. Here the CDR3 DNA reads TGCAGTGCTGCGAAGGTCACTGAAGCTTTCTTT.

With respect to this clonotype: The junction differs from germline at one of its ends, possibly a read error. This CDR3 is CASSLYSGGLDTGEQVF. The CDR3 nucleotides are TGTGCCAGCAGTCTGTACAGCGGGGGTTTGGACACGGGTGAGCAGGTCTTC. The V call is TRBV6-5, the J call TRBJ2-1, with 8 bases fitting TRBD2. Germline V gene sequence: CDR1 MNHEY, CDR2 SVGAGI. CDR3 length equals 17 residues.

This CDR3 reads CASSPIPGSKGTQYF. The DNA for the CDR3 is TGTGCCAGCAGCCCGATCCCGGGGTCAAAAGGGACCCAGTACTTC. The rearrangement links TRBV11-3 to TRBJ2-5; a weak D match, TRBD2 (5 bases). Germline CDR1 SGHNT, CDR2 YENEEA. The CDR3 consists of 15 residues. V was clipped by 5 bases and J by 7 bases, with 20 bases between them.

Points on this clonotype: This may stem from a read error, because a much larger clone lies one nucleotide away. J is TRBJ2-3 and V is TRBV5-1; 10 positions match TRBD1. After removal of 5 bases from V and 4 bases from J, the junction contained 7 bases not matched to a gene. From germline, CDR1 is SGHRS and CDR2 YFSETQ. The CDR3 loop spans 15 amino acids. CDR3 protein: CASRRGQGLSDTQYF. CDR3 DNA: TGCGCCAGCAGACGGGGACAGGGGCTTTCAGATACGCAGTATTTT.

Notes on this clonotype: An end of the junction does not agree with germline; a read error may underlie this. The rearrangement links TRBV5-1 to TRBJ2-1; D gene uncertain. The CDR3 has 14 amino acids. Germline-derived CDR1 and CDR2 are SGHRS and YFSETQ. The DNA of the CDR3 is TGCGTCAGCAGCTTGGGTTATGGGCCCAATGAGCAGATCTTC. Translating gives CVSSLGYGPNEQIF.

This clonotype was recorded only once. The chain recombines TRBV7-2 with TRBJ2-5; 7 bases agree with TRBD2. Unmatched junction bases numbered 17, after V lost 4 bases and J lost 9 bases. The V gene's germline CDR1 is SGHTA and CDR2 FQGNSA. The CDR3 consists of 16 residues. The DNA of the CDR3 is TGTGCCAGCAGCTCCGGGAGGTGGGGTTGGGGGGAGCCCCAGTACTTC. This sequence encodes CASSSGRWGWGEPQYF.

This chain connects TRBV18 to TRBJ2-7; D perhaps matches TRBD2 (6 bases). Trimming removed 4 bases at V and 3 bases at J, with 22 bases between. Germline V lookup: CDR1 KGHSH, CDR2 LQKENI. The CDR3 loop spans 17 amino acids. CDR3 in DNA: TGTGCCAGCTCACTTACCGGGAGAACACTTGAGGTCTACGAGCAGTACTTC. This codes for CASSLTGRTLEVYEQYF.

A few counts support this clonotype. The chain combines TRBV5-1 with TRBJ1-2; perhaps TRBD1 as D (6 bases). Trimming took 4 bases from V and 5 from J, leaving 15 bases between them. Looked up from germline, CDR1 is SGHRS and CDR2 is YFSETQ. The CDR3 spans 14 residues. CDR3 in amino acids: CASSLPGTTYGYTF. CDR3 DNA: TGCGCCAGCAGCCTACCCGGGACAACGTATGGCTACACCTTC. The entire variable domain, with the rest obtained from reference TRBV5-1 and TRBJ1-2, is as follows: KAGVTQTPRYLIKTRGQQVTLSCSPISGHRSVSWYQQTPGQGLQFLFEYFSETQRNKGNFPGRFSGRQFSNSRSEMNVSTLELGDSALYLCASSLPGTTYGYTFGSGTRLTVV.

There are a few counts of this clonotype. The J gene is TRBJ1-5, the V gene TRBV5-6; D not resolved. Trimming shortened V by 0 bases and J by 2 bases, and 9 bases separated the two germline ends. CDR1 is SGHDT, CDR2 YYEEEE, per germline. This CDR3 is built from 15 residues. The CDR3 DNA reads as TGTGCCAGCAGCTTGGCCTCTGTGGGCAATCAGCCCCAGCATTTT. This translates into CASSLASVGNQPQHF.